Listed below are T cell receptor beta chains from one sample, sequenced in a study of shared clonotypes between healthy human individuals. TCRdb's copy holds only in-frame clones and misses some; the assay was immunoSEQ multiplex PCR. The profile shows about 1 million clones, roughly 80% of them singletons. Sequenced material: memory CD4+ T cells sorted from blood. The receptors were sampled from a man between 18 and 29 years old in good health. CDR3s include the opening cysteine and the closing phenylalanine or tryptophan. The D gene is left open where the match is weak. Part of the rows lack a size; the others show once, few, many or a class for expanded clones.

D: NA
J: TRBJ1-1
size: NA
V: TRBV6-6
DNA: TGTGCCAGCAGTTACGCAGGGGCGTTATCAAACACTGAAGCTTTCTTT
CDR3: CASSYAGALSNTEAFF

D: NA
J: TRBJ2-1
size: NA
V: TRBV28
DNA: TGTGCCAGCAGTTCCCCTTCGACTAGAGGTCGGTACAATGAGCAGTTCTTC
CDR3: CASSSPSTRGRYNEQFF

D: TRBD1
J: TRBJ2-6
size: NA
V: TRBV18
DNA: TGTGCCAGCTCACCGTCTACGGACAGGGAGGTGACTTTC
CDR3: CASSPSTDREVTF

D: NA
J: TRBJ1-2
size: NA
V: TRBV2
DNA: TGTGCCAGCAGTGAAGTGGGGGTGGGCTACACCTTC
CDR3: CASSEVGVGYTF

D: NA
J: TRBJ2-5
size: NA
V: TRBV5-3
DNA: TGTGCCAGAAGCTTAGGTTTGCGAAGCCAGCAAGAGACCCAGTACTTC
CDR3: CARSLGLRSQQETQYF

D: NA
J: TRBJ1-6
size: NA
V: TRBV30
DNA: TGTGCCTCAGCGCGGGGCGGGAATTCACCCCTCCACTTT
CDR3: CASARGGNSPLHF

D: NA
J: TRBJ2-7
size: NA
V: TRBV6-6
DNA: TGTGCCAGCCGCGCAGACCTCGAGCAGTACTTC
CDR3: CASRADLEQYF

D: NA
J: TRBJ2-7
size: NA
V: TRBV18
DNA: TGTGCCAGCTCACCGAGGCAGGTGTCCTCCTACGAGCAGTACTTC
CDR3: CASSPRQVSSYEQYF

D: NA
J: TRBJ2-5
size: NA
V: TRBV5-1
DNA: TGCGCCAGCAGCTCTACAGGGTGGGTCAGGGAGACCCAGTACTTC
CDR3: CASSSTGWVRETQYF

D: NA
J: TRBJ2-5
size: NA
V: TRBV7-9
DNA: TGTGCCAGCAGCTTAGCCGACCAAGAGACCCAGTACTTC
CDR3: CASSLADQETQYF

D: NA
J: TRBJ2-6
size: NA
V: TRBV11-2
DNA: TGTGCCAGCAGCTTAGTGGGGGGCAGGTCCTGGGCCAACGTCCTGACTTTC
CDR3: CASSLVGGRSWANVLTF

D: TRBD2
J: TRBJ2-7
size: NA
V: TRBV6-1
DNA: TGTGCCAGCAGTGTCCAGCGGGGATACGAGCAGTACTTC
CDR3: CASSVQRGYEQYF

D: NA
J: TRBJ1-1
size: NA
V: TRBV7-9
DNA: TGTGCCAGCAGCTTTTCCGGCTGGGACACTGAAGCTTTCTTT
CDR3: CASSFSGWDTEAFF

D: NA
J: TRBJ2-3
size: once
V: TRBV7-9
DNA: TGTGCCAGCAGCCCGGCAGGGACAAGGGGGACAGATACGCAGTATTTT
CDR3: CASSPAGTRGTDTQYF

D: NA
J: TRBJ1-2
size: NA
V: TRBV6-1
DNA: TGTGCCAGCAGTCGCCAGGGGCCAGTAAACTATGGCTACACCTTC
CDR3: CASSRQGPVNYGYTF

D: NA
J: TRBJ2-2
size: NA
V: TRBV5-1
DNA: TGCGCCAGCAGCTTTACCGTCACCGGGGAGCTGTTTTTT
CDR3: CASSFTVTGELFF

D: NA
J: TRBJ2-3
size: NA
V: TRBV29-1
DNA: TGCAGCGTTGCAGAAGATACGCAGTATTTT
CDR3: CSVAEDTQYF

D: NA
J: TRBJ2-7
size: few
V: TRBV5-1
DNA: TGCGCCAGCAGCCGCGAGGGATACGAGCAGTACTTC
CDR3: CASSREGYEQYF

D: NA
J: TRBJ2-7
size: NA
V: TRBV5-1
DNA: TGCGCCAGCAGCTTCAGCCGGGACCACGAGCAGTACTTC
CDR3: CASSFSRDHEQYF

D: TRBD1
J: TRBJ2-7
size: NA
V: TRBV5-6
DNA: TGTGCCAGCAGCTTTCGGACAGGGATCTACGAGCAGTACTTC
CDR3: CASSFRTGIYEQYF

D: TRBD1
J: TRBJ1-4
size: NA
V: TRBV4-1
DNA: TGCGCCAGCAGCCTACAGGGGGCCACTAATGAAAAACTGTTTTTT
CDR3: CASSLQGATNEKLFF

D: NA
J: TRBJ2-5
size: NA
V: TRBV5-1
DNA: TGCGCCAGCAGCGCCGCAGGGGTGGGGACCCAGTACTTC
CDR3: CASSAAGVGTQYF

D: NA
J: TRBJ1-1
size: NA
V: TRBV7-2
DNA: TGTGCCAGCAGGATAGGGACGGGGAATGAAGCTTTCTTT
CDR3: CASRIGTGNEAFF